The text below deals with one TCR beta chain. TCRdb's copy holds only in-frame clones and misses some; the assay was immunoSEQ multiplex PCR. The sample shows some 2,100,000 clones, roughly 91% of them seen only once. In the naive CD8 group, cells lacked CD45RO and were positively selected for CCR7, so terminally differentiated effector memory CD45RA+ cells were left out. The source of the sample is a study of shared clonotypes between healthy human individuals. Germline V gene data show CDR1 as SQVTM and CDR2 as ANQGSEA. This CDR3 is 11 amino acids long. V lost 5 bases to trimming and J lost 4 bases, with 9 bases between them.

The sample consisted of naive CD8+ T cells from PBMCs. The rearrangement joins TRBV29-1 to TRBJ2-7, with D perhaps matching TRBD1 (6 bases). This TCR was recovered from a man between 18 and 35 years old in good health. Some clones in this sample may be carry-over from other donors' samples. The CDR3 sequence: CSVPQGYEQYF. In nucleotides, the CDR3 is TGCAGCGTTCCGCAGGGGTACGAGCAGTACTTC.